The clone carrying this T cell receptor beta chain was detected only once. This sample was included in a study of blood T cell repertoires in COVID-19. The V and J ends lost 0 bases and 4 bases respectively, with 12 bases between them. The V gene's germline CDR1 is SEHNR and CDR2 FQNEAQ (reference sequence). The CDR3 extends over 16 amino acids. The repertoire was sequenced with immunoSEQ multiplex PCR; TCRdb's copy has only in-frame clones and lacks some. This table holds under 300,000 clones, approximately 90% found once. The TCR comes from a woman between 55 and 75 years old in a cohort exposed to, infected with or recovered from COVID-19 (not recorded which). The rearrangement joins TRBV7-9 to TRBJ2-2; possible D gene TRBD1, 6 bases. The sequencing sample was made of PBMCs or T cells enriched from blood (not recorded which). The CDR3 DNA reads as TGTGCCAGCAGCTTAGCGCAGGGGACCGGCACCGGGGAGCTGTTTTTT. Its protein product is CASSLAQGTGTGELFF.